This T cell receptor beta chain was obtained from a study of T cells in localized non-small cell lung cancer. Points on this clone: Antigen: not known.

V was clipped by 10 bases and J by 1 base, with 7 bases between them. In germline, CDR1 is MDHEN, CDR2 SYDVKM. The CDR3 is 11 residues long. Assay: immunoSEQ multiplex PCR; the TCRdb copy retains only in-frame clones and omits some. Of around 130,000 clones listed, roughly nine tenths were seen once; the top ten hold over 1.5%. General study points: Analysis by sequencing included only one tumor region, so heterogeneity remains possible. Appearing in adjacent lung were a median about 60 of the top 100 tumor clones. Highest T cell clonality was seen in uninvolved adjacent lung, surpassing that measured in tumor.

The chain carries TRBV28 and TRBJ1-1; D gene unclear. The specimen was peripheral blood, collected before any cancer treatment. The receptor was derived from a female donor of 60 years or more with stage I lung adenocarcinoma. The CDR3 bases are TGTGCCACCCGGAGGAACACTGAAGCTTTCTTT. This sequence encodes CATRRNTEAFF.